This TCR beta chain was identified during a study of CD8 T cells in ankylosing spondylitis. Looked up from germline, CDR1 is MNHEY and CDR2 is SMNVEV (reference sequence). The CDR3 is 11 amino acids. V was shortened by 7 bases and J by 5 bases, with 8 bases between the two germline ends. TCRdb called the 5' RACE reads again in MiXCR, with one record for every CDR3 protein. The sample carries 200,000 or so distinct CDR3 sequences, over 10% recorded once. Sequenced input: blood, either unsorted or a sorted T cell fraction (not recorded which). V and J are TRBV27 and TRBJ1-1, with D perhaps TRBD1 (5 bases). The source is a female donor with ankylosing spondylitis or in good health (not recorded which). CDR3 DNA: TGTGCCAGCATCTCAGGGACTGAAGCTTTCTTT. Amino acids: CASISGTEAFF.